The 32 T cell receptor beta chains below were found in one sample sequenced in a study of Graves' ophthalmopathy and Graves' hyperthyroidism. From RNA, the CDR3 regions of TCR beta chains were amplified and sequenced. HTBI-primed first-round RT-PCR preceded second-round multiplex PCR. MiXCR, run by TCRdb on the multiplex PCR reads, gives a single entry per CDR3 protein. Of approximately 460,000 distinct CDR3 sequences listed, 13% to 15% were seen once; the top ten hold approximately 9.8%. Input material: blood. The receptors here all came from a woman younger than 45 with Graves' ophthalmopathy.

This clonotype came up many times. V usage is TRBV13 and J usage is TRBJ1-1; TRBD1 matches 7 bases. Germline loops: CDR1 PRHDT, CDR2 FYEKMQ (reference sequence). With 5 bases clipped from V and 6 bases from J, the junction kept 27 bases outside the gene matches. The CDR3 contains 20 residues. As DNA, the CDR3 is TGTGCCAGCAGCGCCCGCCGAATCTACCGGGACAGTACTAAAAGGTCTGAAGCTTTCTTT. Amino acids: CASSARRIYRDSTKRSEAFF.

This clonotype was counted ten times or more. The rearrangement links TRBV28 to TRBJ2-7; 8 positions match TRBD1. The CDR3 loop spans 13 amino acids. The V gene end was trimmed by 3 bases and the J gene end by 6 bases; junction bases not matched to a gene: 4. Germline V gives CDR1 MDHEN, CDR2 SYDVKM. CDR3 DNA sequence: TGTGCCAGCAGTTTTGGGGGGACAGGCGAGCAGTACTTC. Its protein is CASSFGGTGEQYF.

The table lists this clonotype with many counts. The chain combines TRBV12-3 or TRBV12-4 with TRBJ2-7; D might be TRBD2 (6 bases). The CDR3 covers 14 residues. Trimming took 5 bases from V and 0 from J, leaving 11 bases between them. In nucleotides, the CDR3 is TGTGCCAGCAGTAATCTAGCGAGCTCCTACGAGCAGTACTTC. It encodes CASSNLASSYEQYF.

Ten or more counts support this clonotype. The chain combines TRBV6-6 with TRBJ1-1, with D perhaps matching TRBD1 (6 bases). The germline V gene encodes CDR1 MNHNY and CDR2 SVGAGI (reference sequence). Between the trimmed V and J ends, which lost 2 bases and 0 bases, there was a span of 10 bases. The CDR3 is 15 residues long. Written as DNA, the CDR3 is TGTGCCAGCAGTTACGGGGGGGCGGTGAACACTGAAGCTTTCTTT. As protein: CASSYGGAVNTEAFF.

There are many counts of this clonotype. The chain couples TRBV20-1 to TRBJ2-7, with D perhaps matching TRBD1 or TRBD2 (5 bases each). Germline CDR1 and CDR2: DFQATT and SNEGSKA (reference sequence). V lost 0 bases and J 6 bases, leaving 18 bases between the germline ends. This CDR3 is built from 15 residues. The CDR3: CSARDMRGARSEQYF. CDR3 coding DNA: TGCAGTGCTAGAGATATGAGGGGCGCTCGAAGCGAGCAGTACTTC.

Ten or more counts support this clonotype. The chain carries TRBV7-8 and TRBJ2-5; TRBD2 is a possible D gene (6 bases). The V and J ends lost 2 bases and 5 bases respectively, with 18 bases between them. The germline V gene has CDR1 SGHVS and CDR2 FQNEAQ. This CDR3 is built from 16 residues. The CDR3 DNA reads TGTGCCAGCAGCTTAAAGGGGACTCTTTACTTTGAGACCCAGTACTTC. The encoded protein is CASSLKGTLYFETQYF. Full variable domain (missing parts from reference TRBV7-8 and TRBJ2-5): GAGVSQSPRYKVAKRGQDVALRCDPISGHVSLFWYQQALGQGPEFLTYFQNEAQLDKSGLPSDRFFAERPEGSVSTLKIQRTQQEDSAVYLCASSLKGTLYFETQYFGPGTRLLVL.

This clonotype came up many times. J is TRBJ2-5 and V is TRBV18, with a tentative D call TRBD2 (5 bases). CDR3 length equals 14 residues. V was clipped by 1 base and J by 4 bases, with 10 bases between them. Germline CDR1 reads KGHSH; CDR2 reads LQKENI. CDR3 DNA sequence: TGTGCCAGCTCACCACTCGGGAAAGGAGAGACCCAGTACTTC. This encodes CASSPLGKGETQYF.

This clonotype was seen many times. The J gene is TRBJ2-5, the V gene TRBV29-1; 7 bases agree with TRBD1. V gave up 6 bases and J gave up 1 base; unmatched junction bases: 2. The germline gives CDR1 SQVTM, CDR2 ANQGSEA. The CDR3 runs 12 residues. The CDR3 region is CSVGQVQETQYF. Here the CDR3 DNA reads TGCAGCGTCGGACAGGTCCAAGAGACCCAGTACTTC.

This clonotype was seen at least ten times. The V and J genes are TRBV12-3 or TRBV12-4 and TRBJ1-1, with D maybe TRBD1 (5 bases). Trimming pared 7 bases from V and 1 base from J, leaving 13 bases between. The CDR3 runs to 14 residues. For the CDR3, the DNA is TGTGCCAGCATCTTGAGACAGCCGAACACTGAAGCTTTCTTT. Amino acid sequence: CASILRQPNTEAFF.

At least ten counts were recorded for this clonotype. The rearrangement links TRBV6-5 to TRBJ1-2; a weak D match, TRBD1 (6 bases). V lost 4 bases, J lost 4 bases, and 16 bases lay in between. The CDR3 extends over 15 amino acids. CDR1 and CDR2 (germline): MNHEY, SVGAGI. CDR3 in amino acids: CASSWGAGSGYGYTF. The CDR3 DNA reads TGTGCCAGCAGTTGGGGGGCAGGGAGTGGCTATGGCTACACCTTC.

CDR3 sequence: CASSLLVSAGTEAFF. CDR3 DNA: TGTGCCAGCAGCTTATTAGTCTCGGCGGGGACTGAAGCTTTCTTT. The chain joins TRBV11-1 to TRBJ1-1; D is unresolved. There are 15 residues in the CDR3. The V gene lost 2 bases and the J gene lost 5 bases, with 15 bases spanning the gap. Looked up from germline, CDR1 is SGHAT and CDR2 is FQDESV (reference sequence). The variable domain in full, with the rest retrieved from reference TRBV11-1 and TRBJ1-1, is EAEVAQSPRYKITEKSQAVAFWCDPISGHATLYWYRQILGQGPELLVQFQDESVVDDSQLPKDRFSAERLKGVDSTLKIQPAELGDSAMYLCASSLLVSAGTEAFFGQGTRLTVV.

This clonotype has a count of ten or more. This rearrangement joins TRBV6-5 to TRBJ2-7; the D call may be TRBD1 or TRBD2 (5 bases each). Germline CDR1 reads MNHEY; CDR2 reads SVGAGI. Trimming pared 6 bases from V and 2 bases from J, leaving 14 bases between. The CDR3 runs 14 residues. The CDR3 reads CASRGELGTYEQYF. CDR3 bases: TGTGCCAGCAGGGGGGAACTAGGGACCTACGAGCAGTACTTC.

This clonotype was picked up many times. The rearrangement joins TRBV19 to TRBJ2-2; D is ambiguous. With 7 bases removed from V and 0 bases from J, the gap between germline ends came to 15 bases. CDR1 LNHDA and CDR2 SQIVND come from the germline V gene (reference sequence). This CDR3 region has 16 residues. CDR3 protein: CASIKIGTANTGELFF. The CDR3 nucleotides read TGTGCCAGTATCAAAATAGGAACCGCGAACACCGGGGAGCTGTTTTTT.

This clonotype has at least ten counts. This sequence joins TRBV29-1 and TRBJ2-7; possible D gene TRBD1, 6 bases. This CDR3 region has 14 residues. The germline V gene encodes CDR1 SQVTM and CDR2 ANQGSEA. V was trimmed by 4 bases and J by 1 base, leaving 14 bases between them. The CDR3 region is CSVVFARGSYEQYF. The DNA for the CDR3 is TGCAGCGTTGTATTTGCCAGGGGATCCTACGAGCAGTACTTC.

About this clonotype itself: This could be a read error, since a much larger clone is one nucleotide away. The J gene is TRBJ2-7, the V gene TRBV20-1; D is unclear. CDR1 DFQATT and CDR2 SNEGSKA come from the germline V gene (reference sequence). This CDR3 is 15 amino acids long. The V end lost 5 bases, the J end lost 5 bases, and 22 bases lay between the germline ends. The DNA of the CDR3 is TGCAGTGCTGGTCGAGACTCAGGCACACGAAACGAGCAGTACTTC. Translating it yields CSAGRDSGTRNEQYF.

This clonotype was observed many times. The chain combines TRBV24-1 with TRBJ2-5, with 8 bases that match TRBD1. The germline V gene encodes CDR1 KGHDR and CDR2 SFDVKD. This CDR3 is 14 amino acids long. V shed 0 bases, J shed 5 bases, and the junction held 1 base outside the gene matches. CDR3 residues: CATSDLQGAETQYF. The CDR3, as DNA: TGTGCCACCAGTGATTTGCAGGGGGCGGAGACCCAGTACTTC.

This clonotype was seen many times. Here the CDR3 DNA reads TGTGCCAGCAGTTTATCCAACGGCGGCTACACCTTC. Amino acid sequence: CASSLSNGGYTF. The chain recombines TRBV12-3 or TRBV12-4 with TRBJ1-2; D not certain. The ends were cut back, 2 bases at V and 8 bases at J, with 9 bases in the middle. The CDR3 consists of 12 residues.

Ten or more counts support this clonotype. The rearrangement links TRBV27 to TRBJ1-3; D is unclear. V gave up 6 bases and J gave up 4 bases, with 10 bases separating them. The V gene's germline CDR1 is MNHEY and CDR2 SMNVEV (reference sequence). The CDR3 contains 13 residues. The CDR3 spells CASRPSGGNTIYF. As DNA, the CDR3 is TGTGCCAGCAGACCGTCAGGAGGAAACACCATATATTTT.

The table lists this clonotype with many counts. The genes are TRBV6-1 and TRBJ2-2, with D perhaps TRBD1 (5 bases). The germline V gene encodes CDR1 MNHNS and CDR2 SASEGT. The CDR3 has 13 amino acids. V gave up 8 bases and J gave up 1 base, with 8 bases separating them. CDR3 loop: CASEDRNTGELFF. As DNA, the CDR3 is TGTGCCAGCGAAGACAGGAACACCGGGGAGCTGTTTTTT.

This clonotype was seen ten or more times. The genes are TRBV27 and TRBJ2-7; TRBD1 or TRBD2 may be the D gene (5 bases each). This CDR3 region has 13 residues. Per germline, CDR1 MNHEY and CDR2 SMNVEV (reference sequence). Deletions cut 5 bases from V and 2 bases from J, with 10 bases between. CDR3 residues: CASSAGTPYEQYF. The CDR3 DNA reads as TGTGCCAGCAGTGCCGGGACCCCCTACGAGCAGTACTTC.

Of note for this clonotype: Given a much more abundant clone one base away, this may be a read error. The J gene is TRBJ1-2, the V gene TRBV20-1; D possibly corresponds to TRBD1 (6 bases). This CDR3 is built from 15 residues. CDR1 is DFQATT and CDR2 is SNEGSKA in the germline V gene (reference sequence). CDR3 protein: CSARDGTTEGDGYSF. CDR3 DNA: TGCAGTGCTAGAGATGGGACTACGGAGGGGGATGGCTACAGCTTC.

This rearrangement joins TRBV10-3 to TRBJ2-7, with 8 nucleotides matching TRBD1. CDR3 length: 13 amino acids. Germline V gene sequence: CDR1 ENHRY, CDR2 SYGVKD. The CDR3 is CTSLSGQAYEQYF. DNA for the CDR3: TGTACCAGCCTCTCGGGACAGGCCTACGAGCAGTACTTC.

This clonotype was detected many times. V gene TRBV6-1 combines with J gene TRBJ2-7; a possible D gene is TRBD2 (6 bases). Trimming removed 4 bases at V and 4 bases at J, with 14 bases between. The CDR3 is 14 amino acids. Looked up from germline, CDR1 is MNHNS and CDR2 is SASEGT. CDR3 in DNA: TGTGCCAGCAGTGGATCGCGGGGTTTGTACGAGCAGTACTTC. Its protein is CASSGSRGLYEQYF.

This clonotype was observed a handful of times. The CDR3 region has the DNA TGTGCCAGCCCGGGACAGCAAGAGACCCAGTACTTC. Translated, it gives CASPGQQETQYF. The V and J genes are TRBV27 and TRBJ2-5; 7 bases match TRBD1. With 8 bases clipped from V and 2 bases from J, the junction kept 2 bases outside the gene matches. CDR3 length equals 12 residues. Per germline, CDR1 MNHEY and CDR2 SMNVEV (reference sequence).

This clonotype occurred many times. The chain is built from TRBV20-1 and TRBJ2-2; 13 nucleotides match TRBD2. This CDR3 is 15 amino acids long. The trim removed 6 bases at V and 6 bases at J, leaving 7 bases unmatched. CDR1 is DFQATT, CDR2 SNEGSKA, per germline (reference sequence). In DNA form, the CDR3 reads TGCAGTGCGGAATGGACTAGCGGGAGTCCCGGGGAGCTGTTTTTT. Encoded protein: CSAEWTSGSPGELFF.

CDR3 DNA sequence: TGTGCTAGTGGTTTGGACTTCTCCTACGAGCAGTACTTC. It codes for CASGLDFSYEQYF. The chain carries TRBV12-5 and TRBJ2-7, with D uncertain. CDR3 length equals 13 residues. V was cut by 1 base and J by 0 bases, with 4 bases left in between. Looked up from germline, CDR1 is LGHNT and CDR2 is FRNRAP.

This clonotype was observed a handful of times. In DNA, the CDR3 is TGTGCCAGCAGGAAGGCAGAGGGGGCTTATCAGCCCCAGCATTTT. Residues: CASRKAEGAYQPQHF. The chain employs TRBV6-1 and TRBJ1-5, with 7 nucleotides matching TRBD1. Per germline, CDR1 MNHNS and CDR2 SASEGT. There are 15 residues in the CDR3. The V and J ends lost 6 bases and 5 bases, in that order; junction bases with no gene match: 10.

The chain uses TRBV5-1 and TRBJ2-7, with D perhaps TRBD1 (5 bases). The CDR3 covers 14 residues. CDR1 is SGHRS, CDR2 YFSETQ, per germline. V lost 4 bases to trimming and J lost 3 bases, with 14 bases between them. The CDR3 nucleotides read TGCGCCAGCAGCATCTTCGACAGTATCTACGAGCAGTACTTC. Amino acids: CASSIFDSIYEQYF.

This clonotype was detected ten times or more. The chain joins TRBV4-1 to TRBJ2-7; 8 bases agree with TRBD2. The J segment lost 3 bases and the V segment lost 1 base, leaving 5 bases of the junction unmatched. CDR3 length: 15 residues. Germline CDR1 MGHRA, CDR2 YSYEKL. Here the CDR3 DNA reads TGCGCCAGCAGCCAAGTCCTAGCGGGTAACTACGAGCAGTACTTC. It codes for CASSQVLAGNYEQYF.

This clonotype was picked up many times. The chain links TRBV6-2 or TRBV6-3 to TRBJ2-7, with a possible D match to TRBD1 (5 bases). The V and J ends lost 7 bases and 3 bases respectively, with 19 bases between them. This CDR3 has 15 amino acids. Germline CDR1 and CDR2: MNHEY and SVGEGT. The CDR3, as DNA: TGTGCCAGCAAAGAGATGGCAGGGCCCTTCTACGAGCAGTACTTC. This encodes CASKEMAGPFYEQYF.

The rearrangement links TRBV28 to TRBJ2-7, with TRBD2 matching 7 bases. CDR1 is MDHEN and CDR2 is SYDVKM in the germline V gene. J lost 6 bases, V lost 4 bases, and 12 bases had no gene match. The CDR3 length is 15 residues. This chain's CDR3 is CASSSISLAVVEQYF. The CDR3 DNA reads as TGTGCCAGCAGTTCAATTTCGCTAGCGGTGGTCGAGCAGTACTTC.

In this sample, this clonotype turned up many times. This chain joins TRBV7-3 and TRBJ2-7; a possible D gene is TRBD2 (6 bases). The V gene's germline CDR1 is SGHTA and CDR2 FQGTGA. The CDR3 runs 17 residues. Trimming pared 0 bases from V and 2 bases from J, leaving 17 bases between. The chain's CDR3 is CASSLTVPGRGAYEQYF. The CDR3 region has the DNA TGTGCCAGCAGCTTAACGGTCCCCGGGCGGGGTGCCTACGAGCAGTACTTC.